The source of this T cell receptor beta chain is a study of molecular identifiers for immune sequencing clone quantification. The study's findings and limits: Barcodes shared by identical TCR molecules could lead to underestimated sizes of highly expanded clones. Effector cells had over 99% of their molecules in clones above 20 RNA copies, while naive cells had under 1%.

This CDR3 comprises 15 residues. V was clipped by 1 base and J by 1 base, with 8 bases between them. Germline lookup yields CDR1 MNHEY and CDR2 SMNVEV (reference sequence). As regards this clonotype: Its target is not known.

As previously described, bulk TCR libraries were made using listed TCR primers. A single record per CDR3 protein comes from TCRdb applying MiXCR to the PCR reads. The profile shows 40,000 to 65,000 distinct CDR3 sequences, more than 35% of them singletons. Sorted naive CD8 T cells, roughly 19,000 to 1,000,000, were sequenced from 10%, 30% or 50% RNA. Material: naive CD8+ T cells from blood, with Jurkat cell RNA spiked in. The sample's subset: FACS-sorted CD8+CD4-CCR7+CD45RA+ naive T cells. V is TRBV27 and J is TRBJ1-5; no reliable D call. The clonotype originates from a human donor in good health. Some libraries in this study had Jurkat cell RNA spiked in. CDR3 DNA sequence: TGTGCCAGCAGTTTATTCGCAGCGAGCAATCAGCCCCAGCATTTT. As protein: CASSLFAASNQPQHF.